This entry lists 2 T cell receptor beta chains sequenced from one sample in a study of regulatory T cells in long-lasting Graves disease. Investigators prepared the TCR beta libraries by applying iRepertoire HTBI primers and Arm-PCR of CDR3 regions. TCRdb called the multiplex PCR reads again in MiXCR, with one record for every CDR3 protein. The data hold roughly 510,000 distinct CDR3 sequences, with 15% to 20% observed a single time. The time point was: newly diagnosed GD, antithyroid drugs for less than 3 months. Researchers made the TCR library from RNA that was extracted from PBMCs. These same records also appear under a second study, on T cells in Graves' hyperthyroidism and ophthalmopathy.

The sequencing used peripheral blood mononuclear cells (PBMCs), collected at new diagnosis, from a patient treated with antithyroid drugs. The receptor source for this set is a man aged 18 to 29 with Graves disease.

V gene TRBV15 combines with J gene TRBJ2-1; 13 nucleotides align to TRBD2. In germline, CDR1 is LNHNV, CDR2 YYDKDF (reference sequence). Germline trimming cut 8 bases from V and 1 base from J; bases unmatched to any gene: 2. The CDR3 is 15 amino acids. DNA of the CDR3: TGTGCCACCTGGACTAGCGGGAGATCCTACAATGAGCAGTTCTTC. Protein sequence: CATWTSGRSYNEQFF.

The chain combines TRBV7-3 with TRBJ2-2, with D perhaps TRBD2 (6 bases). The length of the CDR3 is 16 residues. Germline assignment: CDR1 SGHTA and CDR2 FQGTGA. V lost 5 bases and J 5 bases, leaving 18 bases between the germline ends. The CDR3 nucleotides read TGTGCCAGCAGCCCGCCGAGTGGGGGGATAACCGGGGAGCTGTTTTTT. This encodes CASSPPSGGITGELFF.